This TCR beta chain was documented in a study of T cell responses to AZD1222 COVID-19 vaccine (dated by TCRdb to the early 2020s). Concerning the study at large: AZD1222 recipients given second doses at about 4 weeks or at about 12 weeks were pooled, since spike-specific TCR depth and breadth were not found to differ between the two schedules. Enrollment into the trials was organized by age into subgroups of 18-55, 56-69 and 70-plus years, and those subgroups contained roughly 150, 30 and 60 TCR-sequenced participants, respectively. TCR sequencing was performed for over 230 trial participants, of whom roughly 200 were given two doses of AZD1222 and 26 were given two doses of MenACWY control vaccine. The study at large found these results: After two AZD1222 doses, both the breadth and the depth of spike-specific TCRs were significantly higher than at day 0 and than in MenACWY recipients. Participants were mostly white British and included more females than males, and it was suggested by the authors that clonal diversity may have been underestimated. Reportedly, almost half of the unique spike-specific TCRs recognized epitopes lying outside the regions that are mutated in the B.1.351 and B.1.1.7 variants. The 56-69-year group was small, and its depth increase did not reach significance, likely because of low power. The vaccine-associated CD4 TCRs covered the entire spike protein, and the dominant responses fell in regions 160-218 and 743-854. Conclusions about previously exposed vaccinees are limited because only five or six AZD1222 recipients were SARS-CoV-2 seropositive at baseline. Because no day 14 peak-response samples were available, repertoires were characterized only after the peak T cell response.

The CDR3 regions of human TCRbeta chains were analyzed by immunosequencing. On the authors' methods: Repertoire TCRs were matched against a reference library of SARS-CoV-2-specific TCRs generated with the MIRA antigen-specificity platform. Breadth was defined as the fraction of unique TCRs that were SARS-CoV-2-associated, and depth was defined as the fraction of total T cells that were SARS-CoV-2-associated. Using the MIRA data, each spike-specific TCR was mapped to the spike region that the TCR reacts to and placed in a CD4 or CD8 class. Log10-transformed breadth and depth values were compared by one-way ANOVA with Sidak's multiple comparisons tests. TCRdb obtained this table from immuneACCESS and retained in-frame rearrangements with V and J assigned. These tables miss some clones; where compared with another copy, unresolved V genes account for less than half of the shortfall, and the remainder is unexplained. That table furnishes V, J and clone size, whereas the DNA furnished D and trimming. The sample profile shows some 190,000 clones; around 87% of them were found once. About 6.9% of the sample lies in the top ten.

With respect to this clone: It lacks a known antigen. There are no base qualities to consult, and no much larger clone falls within one base.

The time point tag for this specimen amounts to: baseline before first vaccination. Vaccinee samples came from UK trials COV001 and COV002, including a single-blind randomized controlled phase 2/3 trial of AZD1222 (ChAdOx1 nCoV-19) in healthy adults. For TCRbeta chain sequencing, PBMC samples were collected from trial participants at day 0 and at day 28 after the second dose. Per the germline V gene, SGHDN is the CDR1 and FVKESK is the CDR2. The germline V end is reduced by 8 bases and the J end by 5 bases; junction bases left unmatched: 6. From the cysteine through the phenylalanine, the CDR3 covers 14 amino acids. The retained sequence is limited to the CDR3, 42 bases, with the frame set at the first base.

This sample comprised peripheral blood, obtained on day 0 of AZD1222 vaccination. The V gene is TRBV14 and the J gene is TRBJ2-2, with 9 bases in between that match TRBD1. The sequence was obtained from an adult in good health. The DNA sequence is TGTGCCAGCCCCGGGACAGGGCAAACCGGGGAGCTGTTTTTT. Translated, it gives CASPGTGQTGELFF.